The rows below give T cell receptor beta chains drawn from one sample of a study of blood T cell repertoires in COVID-19. The table came from immunoSEQ multiplex PCR; TCRdb's copy has only in-frame clones and leaves some out. This sample yields some 150,000 clones, of which around 83% are seen a single time; less than 4.5% belongs to the top ten. The specimen sequenced was PBMCs or T cells enriched from blood (not recorded which). The source of these receptors is a woman aged 50 to 60 in a cohort exposed to, infected with or recovered from COVID-19 (not recorded which). CDR3s include the opening cysteine and the closing phenylalanine or tryptophan. The order of the fields is J gene, CDR3 length, clone size, D gene, V gene, CDR3 protein, CDR3 DNA. The D gene is left open where the match is weak. The listing skips clone size in some rows; elsewhere it reads once, few, many or a size class.

J gene: TRBJ1-1
CDR3 length: 16
clone size: NA
D gene: NA
V gene: TRBV15
CDR3 protein: CATSRDSRSPPTEAFF
CDR3 DNA: TGTGCCACCAGCAGAGATTCGAGGAGTCCCCCTACTGAAGCTTTCTTT

J gene: TRBJ1-1
CDR3 length: 16
clone size: NA
D gene: TRBD1
V gene: TRBV9
CDR3 protein: CASSVEGQGLIAEAFF
CDR3 DNA: TGTGCCAGCAGCGTAGAGGGACAGGGATTAATCGCTGAAGCTTTCTTT

J gene: TRBJ2-7
CDR3 length: 13
clone size: NA
D gene: NA
V gene: TRBV18
CDR3 protein: CASSPPAGWGQYF
CDR3 DNA: TGTGCCAGCTCACCACCGGCAGGGTGGGGGCAGTACTTC

J gene: TRBJ1-4
CDR3 length: 15
clone size: NA
D gene: NA
V gene: TRBV7-2
CDR3 protein: CASSLERQDWEKLFF
CDR3 DNA: TGTGCCAGCAGCTTAGAGAGACAAGATTGGGAAAAACTGTTTTTT

J gene: TRBJ2-3
CDR3 length: 15
clone size: NA
D gene: TRBD1
V gene: TRBV7-2
CDR3 protein: CASSLVQGAGDTQYF
CDR3 DNA: TGTGCCAGCAGCTTAGTCCAGGGGGCCGGAGATACGCAGTATTTT

J gene: TRBJ1-6
CDR3 length: 17
clone size: NA
D gene: TRBD1
V gene: TRBV10-3
CDR3 protein: CAISERTGGNYNSPLHF
CDR3 DNA: TGTGCCATCAGCGAGAGGACAGGGGGCAATTATAATTCACCCCTCCACTTT

J gene: TRBJ2-2
CDR3 length: 15
clone size: NA
D gene: NA
V gene: TRBV4-3
CDR3 protein: CASSQAFRDTGELFF
CDR3 DNA: TGCGCCAGCAGCCAAGCTTTTAGAGACACCGGGGAGCTGTTTTTT

J gene: TRBJ1-1
CDR3 length: 16
clone size: once
D gene: TRBD1
V gene: TRBV4-3
CDR3 protein: CASSPIGQAGNTEAFF
CDR3 DNA: TGCGCCAGCAGCCCCATTGGACAGGCCGGGAACACTGAAGCTTTCTTT

J gene: TRBJ2-3
CDR3 length: 12
clone size: NA
D gene: TRBD2
V gene: TRBV7-6
CDR3 protein: CASSISRENPVF
CDR3 DNA: TGTGCCAGCAGTATATCGCGGGAGAACCCCGTTTTT

J gene: TRBJ1-3
CDR3 length: 16
clone size: few
D gene: TRBD1
V gene: TRBV28
CDR3 protein: CASSLNQGAPGNTIYF
CDR3 DNA: TGTGCCAGCAGTTTAAACCAGGGGGCGCCCGGAAACACCATATATTTT

J gene: TRBJ2-2
CDR3 length: 13
clone size: NA
D gene: NA
V gene: TRBV27
CDR3 protein: CASSFGGTGELFF
CDR3 DNA: TGTGCCAGCAGTTTTGGGGGGACCGGGGAGCTGTTTTTT

J gene: TRBJ2-7
CDR3 length: 14
clone size: NA
D gene: NA
V gene: TRBV2
CDR3 protein: CASNKDSQAYEQYF
CDR3 DNA: TGTGCCAGCAATAAGGACAGTCAGGCCTACGAGCAGTACTTC

J gene: TRBJ2-1
CDR3 length: 15
clone size: few
D gene: NA
V gene: TRBV28
CDR3 protein: CASSLDRPRYNEQFF
CDR3 DNA: TGTGCCAGCAGTTTAGACAGGCCCCGCTACAATGAGCAGTTCTTC

J gene: TRBJ1-1
CDR3 length: 15
clone size: NA
D gene: NA
V gene: TRBV7-3
CDR3 protein: CASSAGPGENTEAFF
CDR3 DNA: TGTGCCAGCAGCGCAGGTCCCGGGGAAAACACTGAAGCTTTCTTT

J gene: TRBJ1-1
CDR3 length: 17
clone size: NA
D gene: NA
V gene: TRBV7-3
CDR3 protein: CASSLGYGGKAQGESFF
CDR3 DNA: TGTGCCAGCAGCCTAGGGTATGGGGGGAAGGCCCAGGGAGAATCTTTCTTT

J gene: TRBJ2-7
CDR3 length: 15
clone size: NA
D gene: TRBD1
V gene: TRBV28
CDR3 protein: CASSSPGQGEVEQYF
CDR3 DNA: TGTGCCAGCAGTTCCCCGGGACAGGGGGAGGTCGAGCAGTACTTC

J gene: TRBJ2-3
CDR3 length: 16
clone size: NA
D gene: NA
V gene: TRBV5-4
CDR3 protein: CASTLWEYVSTDTQYF
CDR3 DNA: TGTGCCAGCACCTTGTGGGAGTACGTTAGCACAGATACGCAGTATTTT

J gene: TRBJ1-5
CDR3 length: 14
clone size: NA
D gene: NA
V gene: TRBV5-6
CDR3 protein: CASSFIQGNQPQHF
CDR3 DNA: TGTGCCAGCAGCTTCATCCAGGGGAACCAGCCCCAGCATTTT

J gene: TRBJ2-5
CDR3 length: 17
clone size: NA
D gene: TRBD2
V gene: TRBV24-1
CDR3 protein: CATSDLGLAGVGETQYF
CDR3 DNA: TGTGCCACCAGTGATTTAGGACTAGCGGGAGTTGGAGAGACCCAGTACTTC

J gene: TRBJ2-2
CDR3 length: 19
clone size: NA
D gene: NA
V gene: TRBV7-3
CDR3 protein: CASSLSPHSGIVVTGELFF
CDR3 DNA: TGTGCCAGCAGCCTATCCCCTCATAGCGGAATCGTCGTAACCGGGGAGCTGTTTTTT

J gene: TRBJ1-6
CDR3 length: 15
clone size: NA
D gene: NA
V gene: TRBV19
CDR3 protein: CASSARSSGNSPLHF
CDR3 DNA: TGTGCCAGTAGTGCTAGGAGTTCGGGAAATTCACCCCTCCACTTT

J gene: TRBJ2-7
CDR3 length: 13
clone size: once
D gene: NA
V gene: TRBV5-1
CDR3 protein: CASSLYGDREQYF
CDR3 DNA: TGCGCCAGCAGCTTGTACGGGGATCGTGAGCAGTACTTC

J gene: TRBJ2-1
CDR3 length: 11
clone size: NA
D gene: NA
V gene: TRBV12-3/TRBV12-4
CDR3 protein: CASSFGGLEFF
CDR3 DNA: TGTGCCAGCAGTTTTGGAGGTTTGGAGTTCTTC

J gene: TRBJ2-3
CDR3 length: 15
clone size: NA
D gene: TRBD2
V gene: TRBV7-6
CDR3 protein: CASSLSGRFTDTQYF
CDR3 DNA: TGTGCCAGCAGCCTTAGCGGGAGGTTCACAGATACGCAGTATTTT

J gene: TRBJ2-3
CDR3 length: 14
clone size: few
D gene: NA
V gene: TRBV15
CDR3 protein: CATSRDGGRDTQYF
CDR3 DNA: TGTGCCACCAGCAGAGATGGAGGGCGAGATACGCAGTATTTT

J gene: TRBJ1-4
CDR3 length: 16
clone size: NA
D gene: NA
V gene: TRBV18
CDR3 protein: CASSGRGSRANEKLFF
CDR3 DNA: TGTGCCAGCTCCGGGAGGGGCTCGCGGGCTAATGAAAAACTGTTTTTT

J gene: TRBJ2-1
CDR3 length: 13
clone size: NA
D gene: TRBD2
V gene: TRBV2
CDR3 protein: CASRPREAGEQFF
CDR3 DNA: TGTGCCAGCAGGCCCCGGGAGGCGGGTGAGCAGTTCTTC

J gene: TRBJ2-1
CDR3 length: 16
clone size: NA
D gene: TRBD1
V gene: TRBV7-9
CDR3 protein: CASSPSSGTGGHEQFF
CDR3 DNA: TGTGCCAGCAGCCCCTCGTCCGGGACAGGGGGCCATGAGCAGTTCTTC

J gene: TRBJ2-6
CDR3 length: 18
clone size: NA
D gene: TRBD1
V gene: TRBV19
CDR3 protein: CASSIYRGRVTGANVLTF
CDR3 DNA: TGTGCCAGTAGTATATACAGGGGGCGCGTCACTGGGGCCAACGTCCTGACTTTC

J gene: TRBJ1-6
CDR3 length: 12
clone size: NA
D gene: NA
V gene: TRBV28
CDR3 protein: CASSTGSSPLHF
CDR3 DNA: TGTGCCAGCAGTACAGGGAGCTCACCCCTCCACTTT

J gene: TRBJ2-2
CDR3 length: 17
clone size: NA
D gene: NA
V gene: TRBV6-1
CDR3 protein: CASSEAGYLANTGELFF
CDR3 DNA: TGTGCCAGCAGTGAAGCAGGATACCTAGCAAACACCGGGGAGCTGTTTTTT

J gene: TRBJ2-1
CDR3 length: 16
clone size: NA
D gene: NA
V gene: TRBV7-2
CDR3 protein: CASSPVAFFSYNEQFF
CDR3 DNA: TGTGCCAGCAGCCCCGTAGCGTTCTTCTCCTACAATGAGCAGTTCTTC

J gene: TRBJ1-1
CDR3 length: 14
clone size: NA
D gene: NA
V gene: TRBV28
CDR3 protein: CASSLRGFSSEAFF
CDR3 DNA: TGTGCCAGCAGTTTAAGGGGTTTTAGCTCTGAAGCTTTCTTT

J gene: TRBJ2-3
CDR3 length: 15
clone size: NA
D gene: TRBD1
V gene: TRBV6-5
CDR3 protein: CASSPWDRGTDTQYF
CDR3 DNA: TGTGCCAGCAGCCCCTGGGACAGGGGCACAGATACGCAGTATTTT

J gene: TRBJ2-6
CDR3 length: 17
clone size: NA
D gene: TRBD1
V gene: TRBV28
CDR3 protein: CATIGDRGDSGANVLTF
CDR3 DNA: TGTGCCACCATTGGGGACAGGGGCGACTCTGGGGCCAACGTCCTGACTTTC

J gene: TRBJ2-2
CDR3 length: 16
clone size: NA
D gene: TRBD1
V gene: TRBV19
CDR3 protein: CASSLETGLGTGELFF
CDR3 DNA: TGTGCCAGTAGTCTCGAGACAGGGCTGGGCACCGGGGAGCTGTTTTTT

J gene: TRBJ1-1
CDR3 length: 14
clone size: NA
D gene: TRBD1
V gene: TRBV5-4
CDR3 protein: CASSKGQGDTEAFF
CDR3 DNA: TGTGCCAGCAGCAAGGGACAGGGTGACACTGAAGCTTTCTTT

J gene: TRBJ1-1
CDR3 length: 16
clone size: NA
D gene: NA
V gene: TRBV7-2
CDR3 protein: CASSFPSAPSWTEAFF
CDR3 DNA: TGTGCCAGCAGCTTCCCCTCGGCTCCTAGTTGGACTGAAGCTTTCTTT

J gene: TRBJ1-2
CDR3 length: 16
clone size: NA
D gene: NA
V gene: TRBV5-1
CDR3 protein: CASSFDGTVKHYGYTF
CDR3 DNA: TGCGCCAGCAGCTTTGACGGAACAGTAAAACACTATGGCTACACCTTC

J gene: TRBJ1-4
CDR3 length: 16
clone size: few
D gene: TRBD1
V gene: TRBV7-2
CDR3 protein: CASSLGTGGGNEKLFF
CDR3 DNA: TGTGCCAGCAGCTTAGGGACAGGGGGCGGTAATGAAAAACTGTTTTTT

J gene: TRBJ2-1
CDR3 length: 15
clone size: NA
D gene: NA
V gene: TRBV9
CDR3 protein: CASTSGPGFEGEQFF
CDR3 DNA: TGTGCCAGCACGTCCGGGCCAGGATTTGAGGGTGAGCAGTTCTTC

J gene: TRBJ1-2
CDR3 length: 13
clone size: few
D gene: NA
V gene: TRBV30
CDR3 protein: CAWSFQGNYGYTF
CDR3 DNA: TGTGCCTGGAGTTTCCAGGGGAACTATGGCTACACCTTC

J gene: TRBJ1-2
CDR3 length: 14
clone size: NA
D gene: NA
V gene: TRBV20-1
CDR3 protein: CSASQRQRNYGYTF
CDR3 DNA: TGCAGTGCTAGTCAGAGACAGAGGAACTATGGCTACACCTTC

J gene: TRBJ1-1
CDR3 length: 15
clone size: NA
D gene: NA
V gene: TRBV19
CDR3 protein: CASSIGQGMSTEAFF
CDR3 DNA: TGTGCCAGTAGTATCGGGCAGGGTATGTCCACTGAAGCTTTCTTT

J gene: TRBJ2-5
CDR3 length: 12
clone size: NA
D gene: NA
V gene: TRBV3-1/TRBV3-2
CDR3 protein: CASSPGAETQYF
CDR3 DNA: TGTGCCAGCAGCCCAGGCGCAGAGACCCAGTACTTC

J gene: TRBJ2-5
CDR3 length: 13
clone size: NA
D gene: NA
V gene: TRBV7-2
CDR3 protein: CASSFRAKETQYF
CDR3 DNA: TGTGCCAGCAGCTTCCGTGCGAAGGAGACCCAGTACTTC

J gene: TRBJ2-5
CDR3 length: 15
clone size: NA
D gene: TRBD1
V gene: TRBV19
CDR3 protein: CASSMVSGGGETQYF
CDR3 DNA: TGTGCCAGTAGTATGGTATCAGGGGGCGGGGAGACCCAGTACTTC

J gene: TRBJ2-3
CDR3 length: 15
clone size: NA
D gene: NA
V gene: TRBV10-2
CDR3 protein: CASREQGTDTDTQYF
CDR3 DNA: TGCGCCAGCAGAGAACAGGGGACTGACACAGATACGCAGTATTTT

J gene: TRBJ2-7
CDR3 length: 14
clone size: NA
D gene: NA
V gene: TRBV5-1
CDR3 protein: CASSSAGTSYEQYF
CDR3 DNA: TGCGCCAGCAGCTCAGCCGGGACATCCTACGAGCAGTACTTC

J gene: TRBJ1-1
CDR3 length: 13
clone size: NA
D gene: NA
V gene: TRBV7-9
CDR3 protein: CASQFGMNTEAFF
CDR3 DNA: TGTGCCAGCCAATTTGGCATGAACACTGAAGCTTTCTTT

J gene: TRBJ1-5
CDR3 length: 15
clone size: NA
D gene: NA
V gene: TRBV6-6
CDR3 protein: CASSYEDRRYQPQHF
CDR3 DNA: TGTGCCAGCAGTTACGAGGACAGACGATATCAGCCCCAGCATTTT

J gene: TRBJ2-7
CDR3 length: 15
clone size: once
D gene: TRBD2
V gene: TRBV5-1
CDR3 protein: CASSLLREVLYEQYF
CDR3 DNA: TGCGCCAGCAGCTTGTTGCGGGAGGTCCTTTACGAGCAGTACTTC

J gene: TRBJ1-6
CDR3 length: 15
clone size: NA
D gene: TRBD1
V gene: TRBV28
CDR3 protein: CASSERLQGFPPLHF
CDR3 DNA: TGTGCCAGCAGTGAAAGGTTACAGGGGTTCCCACCCCTCCACTTT

J gene: TRBJ2-2
CDR3 length: 17
clone size: few
D gene: NA
V gene: TRBV14
CDR3 protein: CASSQYKRGGATGELFF
CDR3 DNA: TGTGCCAGCAGCCAGTATAAACGAGGGGGGGCCACCGGGGAGCTGTTTTTT